Below are 3 T cell receptor beta chains sequenced from a single sample in a study of cytomegalovirus exposure and HLA in healthy donors. Researchers ran the PCR with 60 Vbeta and 13 Jbeta primers. TCRdb's copy holds only in-frame clones and misses some; the assay was immunoSEQ multiplex PCR. Counted here are about 200,000 clones, 65% to 85% occurring once; the ten biggest clones make up roughly 1.5%. What was sequenced was PBMCs. All receptors come from a man between 45 and 60 years old in good health and CMV-seronegative.

About this clone: Distinct nucleotide sequences in the sample also encode this CDR3. This sequence joins TRBV5-1 and TRBJ2-7, with TRBD1 identical over 7 bases. Germline V lookup: CDR1 SGHRS, CDR2 YFSETQ. J gave up 6 bases and V 4 bases, and 7 bases lay outside the gene matches. This CDR3 spans 13 amino acids. Written as DNA, the CDR3 is TGCGCCAGCAGCGCCTCGACAGGGACCGAGCAGTACTTC. This gives the protein CASSASTGTEQYF.

The V gene is TRBV7-7, the J gene TRBJ2-3; TRBD2 matches 8 bases. The CDR3 runs 15 residues. Looked up from germline, CDR1 is SSHAT and CDR2 is FNYEAQ (reference sequence). V lost 5 bases to trimming and J lost 3 bases; unmatched junction nucleotides: 7. This CDR3 is CASSQGLGGTDTQYF. Here the CDR3 DNA reads TGTGCCAGCAGCCAGGGACTAGGAGGTACAGATACGCAGTATTTT.

V is TRBV27 and J is TRBJ2-3, with 10 positions matching TRBD2. This CDR3 region has 17 residues. V trimming: 5 bases; J trimming: 7 bases; junction bases outside the gene matches: 15. Germline assignment: CDR1 MNHEY and CDR2 SMNVEV (reference sequence). CDR3 in DNA: TGTGCCAGCAGTCCTCCGGGGACCACTAGCGGGAAATATACGCAGTATTTT. Translation: CASSPPGTTSGKYTQYF.